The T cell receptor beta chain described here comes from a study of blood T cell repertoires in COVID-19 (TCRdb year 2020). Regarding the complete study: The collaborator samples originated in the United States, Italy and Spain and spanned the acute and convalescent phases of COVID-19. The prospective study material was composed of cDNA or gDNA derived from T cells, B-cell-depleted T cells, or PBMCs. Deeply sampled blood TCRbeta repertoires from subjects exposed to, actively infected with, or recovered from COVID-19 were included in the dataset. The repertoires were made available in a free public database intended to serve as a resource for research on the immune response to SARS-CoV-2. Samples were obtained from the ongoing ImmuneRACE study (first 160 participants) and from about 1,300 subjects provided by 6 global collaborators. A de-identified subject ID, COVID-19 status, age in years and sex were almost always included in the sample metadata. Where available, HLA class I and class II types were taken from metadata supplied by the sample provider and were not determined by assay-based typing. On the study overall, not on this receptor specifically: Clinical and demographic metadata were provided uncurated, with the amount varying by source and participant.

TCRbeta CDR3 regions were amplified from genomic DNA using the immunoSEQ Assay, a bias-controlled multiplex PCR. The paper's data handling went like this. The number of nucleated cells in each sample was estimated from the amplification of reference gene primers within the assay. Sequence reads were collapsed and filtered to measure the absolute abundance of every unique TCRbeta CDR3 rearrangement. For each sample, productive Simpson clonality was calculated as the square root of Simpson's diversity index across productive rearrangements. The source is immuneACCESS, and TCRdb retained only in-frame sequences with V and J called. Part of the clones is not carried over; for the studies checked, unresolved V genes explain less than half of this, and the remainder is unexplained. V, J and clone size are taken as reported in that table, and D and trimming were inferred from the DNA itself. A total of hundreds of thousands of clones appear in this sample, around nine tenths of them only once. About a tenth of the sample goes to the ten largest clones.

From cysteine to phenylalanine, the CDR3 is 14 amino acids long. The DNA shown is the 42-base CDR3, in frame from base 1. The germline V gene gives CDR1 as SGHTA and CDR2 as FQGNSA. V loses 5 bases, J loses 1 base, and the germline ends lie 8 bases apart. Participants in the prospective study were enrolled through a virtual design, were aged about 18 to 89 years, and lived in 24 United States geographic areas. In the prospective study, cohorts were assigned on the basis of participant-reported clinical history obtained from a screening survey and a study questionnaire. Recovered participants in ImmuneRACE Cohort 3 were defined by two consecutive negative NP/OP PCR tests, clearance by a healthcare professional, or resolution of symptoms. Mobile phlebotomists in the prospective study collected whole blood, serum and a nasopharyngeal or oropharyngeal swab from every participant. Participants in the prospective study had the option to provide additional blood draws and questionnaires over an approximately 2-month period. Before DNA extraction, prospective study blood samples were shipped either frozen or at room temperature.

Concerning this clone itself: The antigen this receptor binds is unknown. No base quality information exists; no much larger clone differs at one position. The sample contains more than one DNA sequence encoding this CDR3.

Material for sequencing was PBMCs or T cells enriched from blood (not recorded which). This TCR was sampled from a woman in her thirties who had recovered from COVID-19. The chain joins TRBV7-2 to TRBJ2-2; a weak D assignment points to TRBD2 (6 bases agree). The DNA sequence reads TGTGCCAGCAGCCTCGGGGGGAACACCGGGGAGCTGTTTTTT. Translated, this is CASSLGGNTGELFF. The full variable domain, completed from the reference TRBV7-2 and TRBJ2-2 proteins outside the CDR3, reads GAGVSQSPSNKVTEKGKDVELRCDPISGHTALYWYRQSLGQGLEFLIYFQGNSAPDKSGLPSDRFSAERTGGSVSTLTIQRTQQEDSAVYLCASSLGGNTGELFFGEGSRLTVL.